This T cell receptor (beta chain) was documented in a study of blood T cell repertoires in COVID-19. For the study at large: There were acute and convalescent COVID-19 samples, and they came from the United States, Italy and Spain. Sample material is recorded as cDNA or gDNA derived from T cells, B-cell-depleted T cells, or PBMCs.

V was clipped by 3 bases and J by 6 bases; unmatched bases: 7. The germline V gene has CDR1 SGHTA and CDR2 FQGTGA. There are 16 residues in the CDR3. In the source study's methods: Reference gene primer amplification gave estimated nucleated cell counts. This table comes from immunoSEQ multiplex PCR, and its TCRdb copy is limited to in-frame clones, with some not included. Clonal size and the V and J genes are those of that table, whereas D and trimming came from the DNA. The sample includes 240,000 or so clones, roughly 86% seen only once; the top ten take around 0.8%. Sequenced material: peripheral blood. The origin of this receptor is a woman in her 30s with acute or convalescent COVID-19. This chain connects TRBV7-3 to TRBJ2-2, with 10 bases matching TRBD1. DNA of the CDR3: TGTGCCAGCAGCTTTTTCCGGGACAGGGGCCCCGGGGAGCTGTTTTTT. It specifies CASSFFRDRGPGELFF.